The 22 T cell receptor beta chains given below trace back to one sample, sequenced in a study of identical twins. TCRdb recomputed calls from the 5' RACE reads with MiXCR, one row per CDR3 protein. The sample shows around 1.7 million distinct CDR3 sequences, less than 35% of them seen only once. Sample: cord blood. These receptor sequences come from a newborn girl in good health.

The V call is TRBV12-3 or TRBV12-4, the J call TRBJ2-3; TRBD2 matches at 14 bases. This CDR3 is 15 amino acids long. V was clipped by 6 bases and J by 10 bases; unmatched bases: 9. The CDR3 spells CASSGLAGGTIAQYF. Written as DNA, the CDR3 is TGTGCCAGCAGCGGACTAGCGGGGGGCACAATCGCGCAGTATTTT.

The V and J genes are TRBV6-1 and TRBJ2-2; D is uncertain. The CDR3 is 13 amino acids. Germline V gene lookup returns CDR1 MNHNS and CDR2 SASEGT. Trimming removed 4 bases at V and 6 bases at J, with 9 bases between. The CDR3 is CASSAGRAGELFF. CDR3 DNA sequence: TGTGCCAGCAGTGCAGGTCGGGCCGGGGAGCTGTTTTTT.

This clonotype was detected only once. V is TRBV4-1 and J is TRBJ2-1; 12 bases match TRBD2. Losses at the gene ends were 4 bases for V and 3 bases for J; bases not matched to a gene: 4. Germline CDR1 reads MGHRA; CDR2 reads YSYEKL. The CDR3 has 16 residues. The DNA for the CDR3 is TGCGCCAGCAGCCGGTGGGGACTAGCGGGCTACAATGAGCAGTTCTTC. This translates into CASSRWGLAGYNEQFF.

A single count supports this clonotype. J is TRBJ2-5 and V is TRBV6-2 or TRBV6-3; the D call may be TRBD1 or TRBD2 (5 bases each). Germline V gives CDR1 MNHEY, CDR2 SVGEGT. With 7 bases removed from V and 4 bases from J, the gap between germline ends came to 13 bases. The CDR3 consists of 13 residues. CDR3 amino acids: CASIRAGRETQYF. In DNA, the CDR3 is TGTGCCAGCATTCGGGCAGGGAGAGAGACCCAGTACTTC.

The chain carries TRBV20-1 and TRBJ2-4; D perhaps matches TRBD1 (5 bases). V shed 5 bases and J shed 1 base, with 6 bases lying between them. The V gene's germline CDR1 is DFQATT and CDR2 SNEGSKA (reference sequence). This CDR3 is built from 12 residues. CDR3 bases: TGCAGTGCTCCAGGGGCCAAAAACATTCAGTACTTC. Protein: CSAPGAKNIQYF.

This chain uses TRBV10-2 with TRBJ2-3; D is ambiguous. The CDR3 has 12 residues. Germline loops: CDR1 WSHSY, CDR2 SAAADI. The V and J ends lost 2 bases and 8 bases respectively, with 8 bases between them. The CDR3 DNA follows: TGCGCCAGCAGTGAGCCCTCGGTTACGCAGTATTTT. Translating gives CASSEPSVTQYF.

This clonotype was seen a few times. The chain combines TRBV4-1 with TRBJ2-7, with D perhaps TRBD1 (6 bases). The CDR3 is 14 amino acids. The V end was cut by 2 bases, the J end by 3 bases, with 11 bases between. Germline V gene lookup returns CDR1 MGHRA and CDR2 YSYEKL. The CDR3 DNA sequence: TGCGCCAGCAGCCAAAGACAGGAACTCTACGAGCAGTACTTC. This codes for CASSQRQELYEQYF.

This clonotype was seen a single time. A much larger clone is a single base away; this may be a read error. The genes are TRBV29-1 and TRBJ2-1, with a weak D call TRBD1 (6 bases). The assigned J gene may be wrong: the sequence end matches TRBJ2-7 better. This CDR3 comprises 12 residues. The germline V gene encodes CDR1 SQVTM and CDR2 ANQGSEA. The CDR3 is CSVQGLYNEQYF. The CDR3 nucleotides are TGCAGCGTACAGGGCCTCTACAATGAGCAGTACTTC.

A few counts support this clonotype. This chain joins TRBV7-2 and TRBJ1-6; perhaps TRBD1 as D (6 bases). Germline V CDR1 and CDR2: SGHTA, FQGNSA. Trimming shortened V by 1 base and J by 8 bases, and 15 bases separated the two germline ends. The CDR3 has 16 residues. The CDR3 DNA reads TGTGCCAGCAGCTTAGTAGGGGCACAGGGATATTCACCCCTCCACTTT. Translating gives CASSLVGAQGYSPLHF.

The chain joins TRBV20-1 to TRBJ2-3, with D maybe TRBD2 (5 bases). Germline V gives CDR1 DFQATT, CDR2 SNEGSKA (reference sequence). The CDR3 has 13 residues. V lost 1 base and J 2 bases, leaving 7 bases between the germline ends. For the CDR3, the DNA is TGCAGTGCTAGAGGCGGGTACACAGATACGCAGTATTTT. Translating it yields CSARGGYTDTQYF.

V is TRBV5-1 and J is TRBJ2-1; 10 bases line up with TRBD2. The V segment lost 4 bases and the J segment 8 bases; nucleotides outside the gene matches: 6. The germline V gene has CDR1 SGHRS and CDR2 YFSETQ. This CDR3 comprises 14 residues. Written as DNA, the CDR3 is TGCGCCAGCAGCGGGAGCGGGGGGGCCTATGAGCAGTTCTTC. It codes for CASSGSGGAYEQFF.

This sequence joins TRBV6-6 and TRBJ1-2; 7 bases fit TRBD1. J lost 0 bases, V lost 5 bases, and 9 bases had no gene match. This CDR3 has 16 amino acids. Germline CDR1 MNHNY, CDR2 SVGAGI (reference sequence). This CDR3 is CASSPRDRPANYGYTF. DNA of the CDR3: TGTGCCAGCAGTCCCCGGGACAGACCTGCTAACTATGGCTACACCTTC.

This clonotype was counted between two and nine times. The V and J genes are TRBV5-1 and TRBJ2-3; 10 bases are shared with TRBD2. The V gene's germline CDR1 is SGHRS and CDR2 YFSETQ. The CDR3 has 18 residues. Losses at the gene ends were 0 bases for V and 2 bases for J; bases not matched to a gene: 9. The DNA for the CDR3 is TGCGCCAGCAGCTTGGAAGGGCCCCTAGCGGGGGCCACAGATACGCAGTATTTT. Its translation is CASSLEGPLAGATDTQYF.

This chain uses TRBV29-1 with TRBJ2-1, with unresolved D. Germline V gives CDR1 SQVTM, CDR2 ANQGSEA. Trimming shortened V by 5 bases and J by 1 base, and 15 bases separated the two germline ends. This CDR3 is built from 15 residues. In DNA, the CDR3 is TGCAGCGTTCTCGCGCCCTTCGATTCCTACAATGAGCAGTTCTTC. It encodes CSVLAPFDSYNEQFF.

The chain is built from TRBV6-5 and TRBJ2-1, with 8 positions matching TRBD2. Germline CDR1 and CDR2: MNHEY and SVGAGI. The CDR3 loop spans 17 amino acids. V lost 4 bases and J lost 0; bases outside the gene matches: 8. The CDR3 DNA reads as TGTGCCAGCAGTTGGAGCGGGAGCGCAAGCTCCTACAATGAGCAGTTCTTC. Translation gives CASSWSGSASSYNEQFF.

This clonotype has more than one count but fewer than ten. V gene TRBV2 combines with J gene TRBJ1-2, with 7 bases identical to TRBD1. The V segment lost 4 bases and the J segment 4 bases; nucleotides outside the gene matches: 15. Germline V gene lookup returns CDR1 SNHLY and CDR2 FYNNEI. The CDR3 has 17 residues. The CDR3 nucleotides are TGTGCCAGCAGTGTATCGGGAGTTACAGGGGATTTCTATGGCTACACCTTC. Translating it yields CASSVSGVTGDFYGYTF.

This clonotype was seen repeatedly, ten times or more. The chain combines TRBV12-3 or TRBV12-4 with TRBJ2-7, with D perhaps given as TRBD1 or TRBD2 (5 bases each). The V and J ends lost 7 bases and 1 base respectively, with 8 bases between them. This CDR3 is 12 amino acids long. The DNA for the CDR3 is TGTGCCAGCAAGTGGGGGTCCTACGAGCAGTACTTC. Translating it yields CASKWGSYEQYF.

This clonotype was seen only a few times. The chain joins TRBV11-1 to TRBJ2-1, with 8 nucleotides matching TRBD1. Germline V gives CDR1 SGHAT, CDR2 FQDESV (reference sequence). Trimming cost V 5 bases and J 4 bases; bases outside gene matches: 10. The CDR3 consists of 16 residues. The CDR3 loop reads CASSRTDRALYNEQFF. Here the CDR3 DNA reads TGTGCCAGCAGCAGAACGGACAGGGCTCTATACAATGAGCAGTTCTTC.

This chain's CDR3 is CASSQPQGTYGYTF. The DNA of the CDR3 is TGTGCCAGCAGCCAGCCCCAGGGTACCTATGGCTACACCTTC. This chain joins TRBV3-1 and TRBJ1-2, with D tentatively TRBD1 (5 bases). Germline V gives CDR1 LGHDT, CDR2 YNNKEL (reference sequence). V was shortened by 3 bases and J by 4 bases, with 12 bases between the two germline ends. This CDR3 contains 14 residues.

A few counts support this clonotype. J is TRBJ2-5 and V is TRBV5-1; D unresolved. Trimming pared 0 bases from V and 4 bases from J, leaving 13 bases between. Germline CDR1 and CDR2: SGHRS and YFSETQ. The CDR3 totals 15 residues. The CDR3 bases are TGCGCCAGCAGCTTGGCCAGGCGCACCTTAGAGACCCAGTACTTC. Protein product: CASSLARRTLETQYF.

The V and J genes are TRBV20-1 and TRBJ1-5, with TRBD1 matching over 10 bases. This CDR3 spans 14 amino acids. V lost 5 bases, J lost 5 bases, and 6 bases stayed unmatched. Per the germline V gene, CDR1 is DFQATT and CDR2 is SNEGSKA (reference sequence). The DNA of the CDR3 is TGCAGTGCTGTGCCGGGACAGGGGTATCAGCCCCAGCATTTT. It codes for CSAVPGQGYQPQHF.

The count of this clonotype is one. The V and J genes are TRBV2 and TRBJ1-5; no clear D gene. V lost 1 base and J 11 bases, leaving 6 bases between the germline ends. Germline V gives CDR1 SNHLY, CDR2 FYNNEI. The CDR3 loop spans 11 amino acids. The CDR3 sequence: CASSEGAAQHF. DNA of the CDR3: TGTGCCAGCAGTGAAGGGGCGGCCCAGCATTTT.